The next 13 T cell receptor beta chains were all read from a single sample in a study of T cell responses to AZD1222 COVID-19 vaccine. Method: immunoSEQ multiplex PCR; TCRdb's copy keeps in-frame clones and lacks some. The repertoire holds approximately 180,000 clones, just over 90% seen once, with around 2.6% in the top ten. Here the sequenced sample was peripheral blood, taken on day 0 of AZD1222 vaccination. These receptors all stem from an adult in good health.

The chain has TRBV21-1 and TRBJ1-2; the D segment call TRBD1 is taken from the table without a DNA check. TRBV21-1 is an annotated pseudogene. This CDR3 region has 13 residues. The CDR3 here is CASSKDWTERYTF. The CDR3 DNA sequence: TGTGCCAGCAGCAAAGATTGGACAGAGCGCTACACCTTC.

The chain links TRBV4-2 to TRBJ1-2, with TRBD1 identical over 8 bases. The CDR3 has 14 amino acids. CDR1 and CDR2 (germline): LGHNA, YNFKEQ. With 2 bases clipped from V and 8 bases from J, the junction kept 7 bases outside the gene matches. This CDR3 is CASSQPPDRVGYTF. The CDR3 nucleotides are TGTGCCAGCAGCCAACCCCCGGACAGGGTGGGCTACACCTTC.

The chain is built from TRBV18 and TRBJ1-6; the D is unclear. V was clipped by 4 bases and J by 6 bases, with 13 bases between them. The germline V gene has CDR1 KGHSH and CDR2 LQKENI. This CDR3 contains 15 residues. DNA for the CDR3: TGTGCCAGCTCACAAACAGACGCGGGTAATTCACCCCTCCACTTT. This codes for CASSQTDAGNSPLHF.

The chain uses TRBV6-5 and TRBJ2-5; 14 bases agree with TRBD2. The CDR3 has 15 residues. V gave up 1 base and J gave up 5 bases; unmatched junction bases: 0. Germline CDR1 is MNHEY and CDR2 is SVGAGI. The CDR3 DNA follows: TGTGCCAGCAGTTACTGGACTAGCGGGAGGGAGACCCAGTACTTC. It specifies CASSYWTSGRETQYF.

This clone was seen more than once but under ten times. V and J are TRBV10-1 and TRBJ1-1, with D unresolved. The CDR3 spans 14 residues. Germline V gene lookup returns CDR1 WNHNN and CDR2 SYGVQD (reference sequence). With 5 bases removed from V and 4 bases from J, the gap between germline ends came to 14 bases. CDR3 sequence (DNA): TGCGCCAGCAGTCTTACCACAACGGGCACTGAAGCTTTCTTT. Translating gives CASSLTTTGTEAFF.

This sequence joins TRBV4-2 and TRBJ1-1; D gene unclear. CDR1 LGHNA and CDR2 YNFKEQ come from the germline V gene. CDR3 length: 14 amino acids. V was clipped by 0 bases and J by 6 bases, with 11 bases between them. CDR3 sequence reads: CASSQEPDMPEAFF. The CDR3 bases are TGTGCCAGCAGCCAAGAACCCGACATGCCTGAAGCTTTCTTT.

This chain joins TRBV5-1 and TRBJ1-2; D is unclear. The CDR3 has 15 residues. Germline-derived CDR1 and CDR2 are SGHRS and YFSETQ. V gave up 3 bases and J gave up 3 bases, with 15 bases separating them. DNA for the CDR3: TGCGCCAGCAGCTGGCTGCCTTCCCCGGACTATGGCTACACCTTC. Translated, it gives CASSWLPSPDYGYTF. Supplemented by reference TRBV5-1 and TRBJ1-2, the full variable domain reads KAGVTQTPRYLIKTRGQQVTLSCSPISGHRSVSWYQQTPGQGLQFLFEYFSETQRNKGNFPGRFSGRQFSNSRSEMNVSTLELGDSALYLCASSWLPSPDYGYTFGSGTRLTVV.

This rearrangement joins TRBV30 to TRBJ2-2, with a weak D call TRBD2 (6 bases). Trimming pared 3 bases from V and 2 bases from J, leaving 16 bases between. The CDR3 spans 16 residues. Germline V CDR1 and CDR2: GTSNPN, SVGIG (reference sequence). The CDR3 region is CAWRGQGRGNTGELFF. The CDR3 region has the DNA TGTGCCTGGAGGGGGCAAGGGCGGGGAAACACCGGGGAGCTGTTTTTT.

The rearrangement uses TRBV21-1 and TRBJ1-3; the table's D gene call, TRBD1, was not cross checked with the DNA. TRBV21-1 is described as a pseudogene. This CDR3 region has 16 residues. The CDR3 DNA follows: TGTGCCAGCAGCCTATCAGGGGAGCTCTCTGGAAACACCATATATTTT. Protein product: CASSLSGELSGNTIYF.

This clone has more than one count but fewer than ten. J is TRBJ1-5 and V is TRBV5-8; no reliable D call. The CDR3 contains 14 residues. The V end was cut by 4 bases, the J end by 5 bases, with 13 bases between. Looked up from germline, CDR1 is SGHTS and CDR2 is YDEGEE. Written as DNA, the CDR3 is TGTGCCAGCAGCCGGGGAAGCTTTTATCAGCCCCAGCATTTT. Its protein is CASSRGSFYQPQHF.

The chain combines TRBV15 with TRBJ1-1; D unclear. The CDR3 spans 13 residues. From germline, CDR1 is LNHNV and CDR2 YYDKDF (reference sequence). V dropped 3 bases and J dropped 3 bases, with 8 bases sitting between them. Here the CDR3 reads CATSSVRDTEAFF. The CDR3, as DNA: TGTGCCACCAGCAGCGTTCGAGACACTGAAGCTTTCTTT.

The chain links TRBV12-3 or TRBV12-4 to TRBJ1-4; possibly TRBD1 for D (5 bases). V was clipped by 4 bases and J by 7 bases, with 7 bases between them. CDR3 length equals 12 residues. DNA of the CDR3: TGTGCCAGCAGTTGGGGGGTTGAAAAACTGTTTTTT. Amino acids: CASSWGVEKLFF.

V gene TRBV10-1 combines with J gene TRBJ1-4, with D possibly being TRBD1 (6 bases). Trimming took off 10 bases at V and 4 bases at J, with 13 bases between the two ends. CDR3 length equals 13 residues. Looked up from germline, CDR1 is WNHNN and CDR2 is SYGVQD (reference sequence). The CDR3 DNA reads as TGCGCCACCCGGGACACCCATAATGAAAAACTGTTTTTT. This sequence encodes CATRDTHNEKLFF.